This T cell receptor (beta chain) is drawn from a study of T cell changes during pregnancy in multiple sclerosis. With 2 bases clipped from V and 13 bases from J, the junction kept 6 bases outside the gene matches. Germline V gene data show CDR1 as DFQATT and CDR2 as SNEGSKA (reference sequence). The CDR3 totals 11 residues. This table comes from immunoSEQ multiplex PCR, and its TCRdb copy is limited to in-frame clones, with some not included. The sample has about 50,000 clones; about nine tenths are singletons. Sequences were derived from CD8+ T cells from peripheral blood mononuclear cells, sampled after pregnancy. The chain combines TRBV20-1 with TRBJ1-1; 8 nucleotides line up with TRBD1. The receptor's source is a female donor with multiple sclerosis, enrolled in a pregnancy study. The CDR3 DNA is TGCAGTGCTAGACGGGACAGGATGGTTTTCTTT. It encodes CSARRDRMVFF.